The 23 T cell receptor beta chains listed next were all sequenced from one sample in a study of blood T cell repertoires in COVID-19. The table came from immunoSEQ multiplex PCR; TCRdb's copy has only in-frame clones and leaves some out. The sample yields approximately 210,000 clones, roughly four fifths seen once. The sample consisted of peripheral blood. These receptors came from a woman aged 40 to 50 with acute or convalescent COVID-19.

The chain links TRBV28 to TRBJ1-1, with unresolved D. In germline, CDR1 is MDHEN, CDR2 SYDVKM. The CDR3 spans 12 residues. Trimming pared 3 bases from V and 8 bases from J, leaving 10 bases between. This CDR3 is CASSLRSNEAFF. The CDR3, as DNA: TGTGCCAGCAGTTTGCGAAGTAACGAAGCTTTCTTT.

This rearrangement joins TRBV19 to TRBJ2-7, with D perhaps matching TRBD1 (7 bases). CDR1 is LNHDA and CDR2 is SQIVND in the germline V gene (reference sequence). This CDR3 contains 15 residues. V was trimmed by 3 bases and J by 0 bases, leaving 12 bases between them. CDR3 DNA sequence: TGTGCCAGTAGTATGAGGGGGCGGGGCTCCTACGAGCAGTACTTC. It specifies CASSMRGRGSYEQYF.

This clone appeared many times. The CDR3 nucleotides are TGCGCCAGCAGTGAAAGCGGCCAAGAGACCCAGTACTTC. It yields the protein CASSESGQETQYF. The gene calls are TRBV10-1 and TRBJ2-5; D possibly corresponds to TRBD2 (5 bases). The V end was cut by 3 bases, the J end by 1 base, with 6 bases between. The germline gives CDR1 WNHNN, CDR2 SYGVQD (reference sequence). The CDR3 totals 13 residues.

CDR3 DNA sequence: TGTGCCAGCAGCTTCCCACGGGAGGGGGGGGCTTTCGGTGAGCAGTTCTTC. The encoded protein is CASSFPREGGAFGEQFF. The chain combines TRBV9 with TRBJ2-1, with 8 positions matching TRBD2. With 4 bases clipped from V and 9 bases from J, the junction kept 18 bases outside the gene matches. There are 17 residues in the CDR3. Germline loops: CDR1 SGDLS, CDR2 YYNGEE.

This chain joins TRBV6-1 and TRBJ2-5, with 7 bases lining up with TRBD2. The CDR3 spans 18 residues. Trimming took 2 bases from V and 5 from J; bases not matched to a gene: 17. Germline V gives CDR1 MNHNS, CDR2 SASEGT. The CDR3 here is CASSEIQLWRELLETQYF. In DNA form, the CDR3 reads TGTGCCAGCAGTGAAATCCAACTCTGGCGGGAGCTTTTGGAGACCCAGTACTTC.

The CDR3 spells CASSDWRNSNYGYTF. CDR3 DNA: TGTGCCAGCAGTGACTGGCGGAATTCTAACTATGGCTACACCTTC. The gene calls are TRBV2 and TRBJ1-2; D not certain. Between the trimmed V and J ends, which lost 3 bases and 0 bases, there was a span of 11 bases. CDR3 length: 15 amino acids. Germline V gene data show CDR1 as SNHLY and CDR2 as FYNNEI. The whole variable domain, filled in from reference TRBV2 and TRBJ1-2, reads EPEVTQTPSHQVTQMGQEVILRCVPISNHLYFYWYRQILGQKVEFLVSFYNNEISEKSEIFDDQFSVERPDGSNFTLKIRSTKLEDSAMYFCASSDWRNSNYGYTFGSGTRLTVV.

The chain is built from TRBV7-9 and TRBJ1-3; D might be TRBD1 (5 bases). CDR3 length equals 15 residues. CDR1 is SEHNR, CDR2 FQNEAQ, per germline (reference sequence). Trimming took 7 bases from V and 0 from J, leaving 13 bases between them. CDR3 residues: CASNPDTTSGNTIYF. The DNA for the CDR3 is TGTGCCAGCAACCCGGACACTACCTCTGGAAACACCATATATTTT.

The V call is TRBV30, the J call TRBJ1-5; possibly TRBD1 for D (6 bases). Between the trimmed V and J ends, which lost 0 bases and 16 bases, there was a span of 13 bases. This CDR3 contains 11 residues. The germline CDR1 and CDR2 sequences are GTSNPN and SVGIG (reference sequence). This chain's CDR3 is CAWSVGDTQHF. The CDR3 region has the DNA TGTGCCTGGAGTGTCGGGGACACTCAACATTTT.

This chain links TRBV19 with TRBJ2-2; tentative D call: TRBD1 (5 bases). With 3 bases removed from V and 3 bases from J, the gap between germline ends came to 11 bases. Germline-derived CDR1 and CDR2 are LNHDA and SQIVND (reference sequence). The CDR3 contains 15 residues. The CDR3 spells CASSMGQAYTGELFF. In nucleotides, the CDR3 is TGTGCCAGTAGTATGGGGCAGGCGTACACCGGGGAGCTGTTTTTT.

Points on this clone: A read error may account for a junction end that differs from germline. CDR3 bases: TGTGCCAGCTGTGAGAGGACAGCGGGAACCAATCAGCCCCAGCATTTT. Translated, it gives CASCERTAGTNQPQHF. V gene TRBV6-1 combines with J gene TRBJ1-5; weak D call: TRBD1 (6 bases). This CDR3 is built from 16 residues. CDR1 MNHNS and CDR2 SASEGT come from the germline V gene.

The chain links TRBV16 to TRBJ2-7; D remains ambiguous. The V end lost 4 bases, the J end lost 2 bases, and 9 bases lay between the germline ends. Germline CDR1 KGHSY, CDR2 FQNENV. This CDR3 contains 13 residues. CDR3 sequence (DNA): TGTGCCAGCAGCCCCCTTTCGGCCTACGAGCAGTACTTC. It translates to CASSPLSAYEQYF.

CDR3 sequence (DNA): TGTGCCAGCACCCCTCGGGACAGGGGAACAGATACGCAGTATTTT. Its protein product is CASTPRDRGTDTQYF. The chain recombines TRBV6-2 or TRBV6-3 with TRBJ2-3; TRBD1 aligns across 10 bases. Germline trimming cut 7 bases from V and 3 bases from J; bases unmatched to any gene: 7. Per the germline V gene, CDR1 is MNHEY and CDR2 is SVGEGT. The CDR3 totals 15 residues.

Concerning this clone: Distinct nucleotide sequences in the sample also encode this CDR3. V usage is TRBV9 and J usage is TRBJ2-3, with D possibly matching TRBD2 (5 bases). Looked up from germline, CDR1 is SGDLS and CDR2 is YYNGEE. The V end was cut by 0 bases, the J end by 2 bases, with 10 bases between. This CDR3 region has 15 residues. CDR3 in amino acids: CASSVEGLATDTQYF. CDR3 DNA: TGTGCCAGCAGCGTAGAGGGCCTAGCCACAGATACGCAGTATTTT.

The rearrangement joins TRBV24-1 to TRBJ1-2; no definite D call. V was clipped by 10 bases and J by 2 bases, with 13 bases between them. The CDR3 extends over 13 amino acids. The V gene's germline CDR1 is KGHDR and CDR2 SFDVKD. CDR3 loop: CATQPRGNYGYTF. The DNA of the CDR3 is TGTGCCACTCAACCCCGAGGGAACTATGGCTACACCTTC.

This clone is a singleton in its sample. The rearrangement uses TRBV18 and TRBJ2-7, with a weak D call TRBD2 (6 bases). With 5 bases removed from V and 7 bases from J, the gap between germline ends came to 18 bases. Germline values: CDR1 KGHSH, CDR2 LQKENI. The CDR3 length is 14 residues. The CDR3 nucleotides are TGTGCCAGCTCAACCACTGGCGGGGCTGAGGAGCAGTACTTC. The encoded protein is CASSTTGGAEEQYF.

The rearrangement links TRBV6-5 to TRBJ2-1; 8 bases are a match to TRBD1. The CDR3 length is 13 residues. After removal of 8 bases from V and 3 bases from J, the junction contained 3 bases not matched to a gene. Germline V gene data show CDR1 as MNHEY and CDR2 as SVGAGI. As DNA, the CDR3 is TGTGCCAGCCACAGGGGGAGCTACAATGAGCAGTTCTTC. Its translation is CASHRGSYNEQFF.

The J gene is TRBJ2-3, the V gene TRBV6-1; a weak D match, TRBD2 (5 bases). The CDR3 is 15 residues long. In germline, CDR1 is MNHNS, CDR2 SASEGT. V was pared by 2 bases and J by 1 base, with 10 bases between. The CDR3 nucleotides are TGTGCCAGCAGTGAAATTGGGAGCGGCACAGATACGCAGTATTTT. This translates into CASSEIGSGTDTQYF.

The J gene is TRBJ1-5, the V gene TRBV30; D perhaps matches TRBD1 (5 bases). The V gene lost 0 bases and the J gene lost 2 bases, with 11 bases spanning the gap. The CDR3 consists of 15 residues. Looked up from germline, CDR1 is GTSNPN and CDR2 is SVGIG (reference sequence). The CDR3 here is CAWSVGGYGNQPQHF. The CDR3 region has the DNA TGTGCCTGGAGTGTGGGGGGGTATGGCAATCAGCCCCAGCATTTT.

J is TRBJ2-1 and V is TRBV11-2, with TRBD2 matching 12 bases. Looked up from germline, CDR1 is SGHAT and CDR2 is FQNNGV. The CDR3 totals 17 residues. With 5 bases clipped from V and 6 bases from J, the junction kept 11 bases outside the gene matches. The CDR3 loop reads CASSPIPRTSGINEQFF. The DNA for the CDR3 is TGTGCCAGCAGCCCGATCCCGCGGACTAGCGGGATCAATGAGCAGTTCTTC.

The J gene is TRBJ2-7, the V gene TRBV7-9; 7 bases are shared with TRBD1. CDR1 SEHNR and CDR2 FQNEAQ come from the germline V gene (reference sequence). This CDR3 comprises 13 residues. V shed 5 bases and J 3 bases; nucleotides not matched to a gene: 4. DNA of the CDR3: TGTGCCAGCAGCGCCCGGGACAGCTACGAGCAGTACTTC. Residues: CASSARDSYEQYF.

The V gene is TRBV5-1, the J gene TRBJ1-2; TRBD1 matches 10 bases. Germline trimming cut 1 base from V and 6 bases from J; bases unmatched to any gene: 6. The CDR3 totals 15 residues. In germline, CDR1 is SGHRS, CDR2 YFSETQ. The CDR3 here is CASSLSGTGVNGYTF. The CDR3 region has the DNA TGCGCCAGCAGCTTGTCCGGGACAGGGGTTAATGGCTACACCTTC.

The rearrangement links TRBV24-1 to TRBJ2-7, with D perhaps TRBD2 (6 bases). In germline, CDR1 is KGHDR, CDR2 SFDVKD. Trimming took off 3 bases at V and 0 bases at J, with 11 bases between the two ends. This CDR3 comprises 15 residues. In DNA form, the CDR3 reads TGTGCCACCAGTGATGGAGGGTCAGGCTCCTACGAGCAGTACTTC. It translates to CATSDGGSGSYEQYF.

The J gene is TRBJ1-2, the V gene TRBV2; D possibly corresponds to TRBD1 (6 bases). The CDR3 sequence is 14 residues long. V was cut by 7 bases and J by 0 bases, with 12 bases left in between. CDR1 SNHLY and CDR2 FYNNEI come from the germline V gene. Here the CDR3 DNA reads TGTGCCAGCAAGGAGACAGGTTCTAACTATGGCTACACCTTC. It encodes CASKETGSNYGYTF.